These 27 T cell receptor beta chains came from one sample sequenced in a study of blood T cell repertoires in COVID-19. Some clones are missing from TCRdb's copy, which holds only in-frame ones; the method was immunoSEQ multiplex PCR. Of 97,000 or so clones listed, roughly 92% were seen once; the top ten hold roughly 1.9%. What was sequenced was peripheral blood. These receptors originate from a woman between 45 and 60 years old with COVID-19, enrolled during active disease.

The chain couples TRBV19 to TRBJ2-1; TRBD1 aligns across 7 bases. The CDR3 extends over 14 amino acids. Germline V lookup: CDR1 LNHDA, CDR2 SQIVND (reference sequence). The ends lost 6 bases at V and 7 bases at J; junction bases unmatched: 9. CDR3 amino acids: CASRALTGENEQFF. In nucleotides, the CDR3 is TGTGCCAGTAGGGCCCTAACAGGGGAGAATGAGCAGTTCTTC.

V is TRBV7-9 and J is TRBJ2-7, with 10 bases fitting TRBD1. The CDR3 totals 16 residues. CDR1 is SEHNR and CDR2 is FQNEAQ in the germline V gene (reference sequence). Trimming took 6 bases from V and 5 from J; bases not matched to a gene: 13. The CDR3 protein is CASSPTPGQGSHEQYF. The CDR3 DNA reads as TGTGCCAGCAGTCCAACCCCGGGACAGGGGTCCCACGAGCAGTACTTC.

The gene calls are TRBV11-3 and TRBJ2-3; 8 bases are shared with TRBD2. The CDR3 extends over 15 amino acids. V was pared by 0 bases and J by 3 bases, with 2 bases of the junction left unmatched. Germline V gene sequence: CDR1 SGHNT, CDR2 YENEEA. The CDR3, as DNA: TGTGCCAGCAGCTTAGATAGCGGGGAGACAGATACGCAGTATTTT. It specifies CASSLDSGETDTQYF.

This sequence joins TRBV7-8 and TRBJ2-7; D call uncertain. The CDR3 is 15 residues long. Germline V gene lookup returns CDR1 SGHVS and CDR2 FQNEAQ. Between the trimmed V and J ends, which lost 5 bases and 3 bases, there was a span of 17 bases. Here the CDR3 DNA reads TGTGCCAGCAGCCCATGGTTCGGCCAGGTCTACGAGCAGTACTTC. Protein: CASSPWFGQVYEQYF.

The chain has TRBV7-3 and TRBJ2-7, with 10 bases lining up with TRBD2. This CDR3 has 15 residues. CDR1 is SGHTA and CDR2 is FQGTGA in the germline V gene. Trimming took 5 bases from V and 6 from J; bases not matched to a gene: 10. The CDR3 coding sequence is TGTGCCAGCAGCCCGACTAGCGGGCCACAAGTCGAGCAGTACTTC. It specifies CASSPTSGPQVEQYF.

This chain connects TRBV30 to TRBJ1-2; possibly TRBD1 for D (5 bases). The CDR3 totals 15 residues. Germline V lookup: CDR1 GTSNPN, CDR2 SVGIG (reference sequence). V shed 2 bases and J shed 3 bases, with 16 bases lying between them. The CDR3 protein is CAWSTPRGGDYGYTF. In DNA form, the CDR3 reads TGTGCCTGGAGTACCCCTCGCGGAGGGGACTATGGCTACACCTTC.

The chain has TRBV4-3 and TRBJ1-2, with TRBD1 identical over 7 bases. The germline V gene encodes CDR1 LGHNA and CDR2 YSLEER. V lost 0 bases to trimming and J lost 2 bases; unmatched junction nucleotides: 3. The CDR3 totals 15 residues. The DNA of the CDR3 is TGCGCCAGCAGCCAAGAAGAGGGGGCAAACTATGGCTACACCTTC. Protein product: CASSQEEGANYGYTF.

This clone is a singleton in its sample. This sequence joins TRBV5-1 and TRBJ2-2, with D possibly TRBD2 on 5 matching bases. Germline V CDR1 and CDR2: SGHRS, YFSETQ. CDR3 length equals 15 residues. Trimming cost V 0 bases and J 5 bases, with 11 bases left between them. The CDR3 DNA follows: TGCGCCAGCAGCTTGGCCGTTAGAGGGACCGGGGAGCTGTTTTTT. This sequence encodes CASSLAVRGTGELFF.

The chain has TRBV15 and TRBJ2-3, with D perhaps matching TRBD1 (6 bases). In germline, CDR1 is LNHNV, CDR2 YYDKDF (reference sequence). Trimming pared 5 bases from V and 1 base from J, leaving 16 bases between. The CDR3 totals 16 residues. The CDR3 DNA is TGTGCCACCAGCCTTCCGGGACAAGGGCGCACAGATACGCAGTATTTT. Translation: CATSLPGQGRTDTQYF.

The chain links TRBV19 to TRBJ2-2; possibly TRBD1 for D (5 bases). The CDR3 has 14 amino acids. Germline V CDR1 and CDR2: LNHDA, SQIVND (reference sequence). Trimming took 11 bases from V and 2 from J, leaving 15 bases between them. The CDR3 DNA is TGTGCCGGCCGATTACAGGAAAACACCGGGGAGCTGTTTTTT. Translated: CAGRLQENTGELFF.

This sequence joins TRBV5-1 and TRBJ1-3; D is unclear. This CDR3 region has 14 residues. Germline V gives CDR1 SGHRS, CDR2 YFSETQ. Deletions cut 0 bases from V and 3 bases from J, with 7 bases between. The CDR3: CASSLAGYGNTIYF. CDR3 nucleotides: TGCGCCAGCAGCTTGGCGGGGTATGGAAACACCATATATTTT. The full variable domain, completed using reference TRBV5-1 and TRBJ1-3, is KAGVTQTPRYLIKTRGQQVTLSCSPISGHRSVSWYQQTPGQGLQFLFEYFSETQRNKGNFPGRFSGRQFSNSRSEMNVSTLELGDSALYLCASSLAGYGNTIYFGEGSWLTVV.

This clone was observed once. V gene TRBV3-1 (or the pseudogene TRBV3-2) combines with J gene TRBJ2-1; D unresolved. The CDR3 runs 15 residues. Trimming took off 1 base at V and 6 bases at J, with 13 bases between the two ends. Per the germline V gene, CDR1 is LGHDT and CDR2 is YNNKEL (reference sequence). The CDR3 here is CASSQGVGVVNEQFF. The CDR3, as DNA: TGTGCCAGCAGCCAAGGAGTAGGAGTGGTCAATGAGCAGTTCTTC.

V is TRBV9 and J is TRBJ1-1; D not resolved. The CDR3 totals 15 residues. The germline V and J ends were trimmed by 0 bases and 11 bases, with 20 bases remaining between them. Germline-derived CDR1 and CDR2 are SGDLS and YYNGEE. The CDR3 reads CASSVEEDGDLGAFF. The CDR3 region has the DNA TGTGCCAGCAGCGTAGAAGAGGATGGAGATTTAGGCGCTTTCTTT. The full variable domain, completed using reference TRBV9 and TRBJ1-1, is DSGVTQTPKHLITATGQRVTLRCSPRSGDLSVYWYQQSLDQGLQFLIQYYNGEERAKGNILERFSAQQFPDLHSELNLSSLELGDSALYFCASSVEEDGDLGAFFGQGTRLTVV.

CDR3 nucleotides: TGTGCCAGCAGCCACCGGGTGGTTGAGGATTACGAGCAGTACTTC. Its translation: CASSHRVVEDYEQYF. The chain carries TRBV11-3 and TRBJ2-7; D remains unclear. Trimming stripped 5 bases from V and 4 bases from J, with 18 bases between. The length of the CDR3 is 15 residues. Germline V lookup: CDR1 SGHNT, CDR2 YENEEA.

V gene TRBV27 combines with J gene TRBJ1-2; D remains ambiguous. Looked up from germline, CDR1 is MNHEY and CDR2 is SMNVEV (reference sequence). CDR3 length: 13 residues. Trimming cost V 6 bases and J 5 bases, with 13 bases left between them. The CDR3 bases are TGTGCCAGCAGCCCGCGAGGGCCGTATGGCTACACCTTC. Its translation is CASSPRGPYGYTF.

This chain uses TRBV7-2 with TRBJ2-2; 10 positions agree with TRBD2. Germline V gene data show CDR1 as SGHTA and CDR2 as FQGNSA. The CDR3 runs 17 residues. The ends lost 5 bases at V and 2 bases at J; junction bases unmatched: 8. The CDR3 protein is CASSPLAGARNTGELFF. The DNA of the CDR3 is TGTGCCAGCAGCCCCCTAGCGGGGGCCCGAAACACCGGGGAGCTGTTTTTT.

Here the CDR3 reads CASNIYRGPNQPQHF. The CDR3 coding sequence is TGTGCCAGCAACATTTACAGGGGACCCAATCAGCCCCAGCATTTT. The rearrangement links TRBV5-6 to TRBJ1-5; 7 positions agree with TRBD1. Losses at the gene ends were 6 bases for V and 3 bases for J; bases not matched to a gene: 9. This CDR3 is 15 amino acids long. Germline V lookup: CDR1 SGHDT, CDR2 YYEEEE.

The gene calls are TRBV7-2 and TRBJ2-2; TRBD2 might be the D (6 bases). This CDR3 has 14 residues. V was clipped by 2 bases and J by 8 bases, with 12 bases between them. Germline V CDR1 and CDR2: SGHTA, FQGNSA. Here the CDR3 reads CASSLPGGKGELFF. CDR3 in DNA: TGTGCCAGCAGCTTACCCGGGGGAAAGGGGGAGCTGTTTTTT.

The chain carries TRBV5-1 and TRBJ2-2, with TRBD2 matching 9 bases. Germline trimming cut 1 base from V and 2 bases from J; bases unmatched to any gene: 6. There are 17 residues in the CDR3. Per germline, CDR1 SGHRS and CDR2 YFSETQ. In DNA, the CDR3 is TGCGCCAGCAGCTTGACCCTTAGCGGGGGAAACACCGGGGAGCTGTTTTTT. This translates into CASSLTLSGGNTGELFF.

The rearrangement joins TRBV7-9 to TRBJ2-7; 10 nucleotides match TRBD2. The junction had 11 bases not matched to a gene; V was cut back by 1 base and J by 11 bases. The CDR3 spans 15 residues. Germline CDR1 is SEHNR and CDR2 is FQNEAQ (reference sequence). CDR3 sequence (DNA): TGTGCCAGCAGCTTAGTTTCTAGCGGGGGAAGGAGAGAGTACGTC. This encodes CASSLVSSGGRREYV.

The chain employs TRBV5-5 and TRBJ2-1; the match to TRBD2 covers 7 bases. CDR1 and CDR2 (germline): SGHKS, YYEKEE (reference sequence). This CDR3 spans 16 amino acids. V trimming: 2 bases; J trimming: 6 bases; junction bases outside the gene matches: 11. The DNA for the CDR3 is TGTGCCAGCAGCTTAGAGTGGCGGGGGTCCGGCAATGAGCAGTTCTTC. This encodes CASSLEWRGSGNEQFF. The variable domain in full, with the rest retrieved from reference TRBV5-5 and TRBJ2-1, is DAGVTQSPTHLIKTRGQQVTLRCSPISGHKSVSWYQQVLGQGPQFIFQYYEKEERGRGNFPDRFSARQFPNYSSELNVNALLLGDSALYLCASSLEWRGSGNEQFFGPGTRLTVL.

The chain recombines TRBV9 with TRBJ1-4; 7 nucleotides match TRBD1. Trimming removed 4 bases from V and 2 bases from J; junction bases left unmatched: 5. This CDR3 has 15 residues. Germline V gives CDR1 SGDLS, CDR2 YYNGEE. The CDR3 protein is CASSLTGRTNEKLFF. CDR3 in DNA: TGTGCCAGCAGCCTGACAGGGAGGACTAATGAAAAACTGTTTTTT.

The CDR3 nucleotides are TGTGCCAGCAGTTATACCGGACAGGGCTATTCACCCCTCCACTTT. It translates to CASSYTGQGYSPLHF. The chain carries TRBV6-2 or TRBV6-3 and TRBJ1-6; 8 positions agree with TRBD1. Looked up from germline, CDR1 is MNHEY and CDR2 is SVGEGT. The V and J ends lost 3 bases and 8 bases, in that order; junction bases with no gene match: 6. The CDR3 length is 15 residues.

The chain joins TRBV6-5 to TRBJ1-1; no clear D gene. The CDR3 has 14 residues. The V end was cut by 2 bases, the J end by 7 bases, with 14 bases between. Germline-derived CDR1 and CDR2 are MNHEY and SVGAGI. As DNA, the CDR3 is TGTGCCAGCAGTTACGTTACGAAAACAGATGAAGCTTTCTTT. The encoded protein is CASSYVTKTDEAFF.

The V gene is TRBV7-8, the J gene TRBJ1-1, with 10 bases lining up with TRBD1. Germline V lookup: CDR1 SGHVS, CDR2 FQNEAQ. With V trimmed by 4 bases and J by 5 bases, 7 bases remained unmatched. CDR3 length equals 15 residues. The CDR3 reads CASSSPGTGVTEAFF. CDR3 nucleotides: TGTGCCAGCAGCTCCCCCGGGACAGGGGTGACTGAAGCTTTCTTT.

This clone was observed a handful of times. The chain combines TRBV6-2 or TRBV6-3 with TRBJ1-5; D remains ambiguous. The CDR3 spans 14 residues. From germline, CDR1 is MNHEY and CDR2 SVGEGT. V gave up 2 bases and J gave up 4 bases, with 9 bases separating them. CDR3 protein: CASSYPATNQPQHF. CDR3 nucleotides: TGTGCCAGCAGTTACCCCGCGACAAATCAGCCCCAGCATTTT.

The CDR3 DNA reads TGTGCCATCGGGGGGACCCCCGCTCCGTCTGGAAACACCATATATTTT. This encodes CAIGGTPAPSGNTIYF. The rearrangement uses TRBV10-3 and TRBJ1-3; maybe TRBD1 (5 bases). In germline, CDR1 is ENHRY, CDR2 SYGVKD. This CDR3 is built from 16 residues. V was cut by 8 bases and J by 1 base, with 18 bases left in between.